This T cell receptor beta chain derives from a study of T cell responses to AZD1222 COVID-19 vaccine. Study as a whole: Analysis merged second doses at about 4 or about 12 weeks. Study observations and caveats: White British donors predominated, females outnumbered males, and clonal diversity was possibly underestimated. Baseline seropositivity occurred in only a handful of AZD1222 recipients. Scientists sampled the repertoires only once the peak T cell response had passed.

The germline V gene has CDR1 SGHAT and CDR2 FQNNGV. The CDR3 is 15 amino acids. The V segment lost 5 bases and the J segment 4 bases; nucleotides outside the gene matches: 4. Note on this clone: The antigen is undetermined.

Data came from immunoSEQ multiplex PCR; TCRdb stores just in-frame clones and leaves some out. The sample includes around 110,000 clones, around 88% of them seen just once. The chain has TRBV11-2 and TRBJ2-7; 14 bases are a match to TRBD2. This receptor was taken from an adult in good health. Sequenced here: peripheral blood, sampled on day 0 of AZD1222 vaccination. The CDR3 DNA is TGTGCCAGCAGCGGACTAGCGGGGGGACAGTACGAGCAGTACTTC. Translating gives CASSGLAGGQYEQYF. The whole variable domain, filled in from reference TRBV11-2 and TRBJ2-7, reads EAGVAQSPRYKIIEKRQSVAFWCNPISGHATLYWYQQILGQGPKLLIQFQNNGVVDDSQLPKDRFSAERLKGVDSTLKIQPAKLEDSAVYLCASSGLAGGQYEQYFGPGTRLTVT.